This is a list of T cell receptor beta chains from one sample in a study of T cell responses to AZD1222 COVID-19 vaccine. Generated by immunoSEQ multiplex PCR, the TCRdb table keeps only in-frame clones and is missing some. The table has around 110,000 clones, about 90% seen once. Source: peripheral blood, taken on day 0 of AZD1222 vaccination. The receptors originated from an adult in good health. Both conserved end residues are part of each CDR3. A D gene is named only where the DNA matches it firmly. Not all rows give a size; the values are once, few, many and, for expanded clones, a class.

abundance | d_gene | j_gene | v_gene | CDR3aa
NA | TRBD1 | TRBJ1-1 | TRBV7-2 | CASSLDRARGVTEAFF
NA | NA | TRBJ1-5 | TRBV27 | CASRRTVSSNQPQHF
NA | NA | TRBJ1-5 | TRBV6-5 | CASPYNWGSNQPQHF
NA | NA | TRBJ2-5 | TRBV5-1 | CASSPRGPQETQYF
once | NA | TRBJ1-1 | TRBV11-2 | CASSSRRQDTEAFF
once | NA | TRBJ1-2 | TRBV28 | CASSLSTGRVYGYTF
NA | NA | TRBJ2-5 | TRBV12-3/TRBV12-4 | CASKKGSQETQYF
NA | TRBD1 | TRBJ1-6 | TRBV10-2 | CASSESRGVGNSPLHF
NA | NA | TRBJ1-6 | TRBV7-2 | CASSRGNSPLHF
NA | TRBD2 | TRBJ2-3 | TRBV5-1 | CASSRNSGGAGDTQYF
NA | NA | TRBJ2-1 | TRBV29-1 | CSVSAVARNEQFF
once | TRBD1 | TRBJ1-2 | TRBV6-5 | CASSRTTGNGYTF
NA | TRBD2 | TRBJ2-1 | TRBV5-8 | CASSLTSGSYNEQFF
NA | NA | TRBJ1-2 | TRBV25-1 | CASSEYQGGYTF
NA | NA | TRBJ2-3 | TRBV7-3 | CASSLSRPDTQYF
NA | NA | TRBJ1-2 | TRBV3-1/TRBV3-2 | CASSQKANYGYTF
NA | TRBD2 | TRBJ2-1 | TRBV5-1 | CASSPQLAGGRSYNEQFF
NA | TRBD1 | TRBJ2-5 | TRBV6-6 | CASRLDRDRQETQYF
NA | NA | TRBJ2-2 | TRBV3-1/TRBV3-2 | CASSQDRVSRELFF
many | NA | TRBJ1-5 | TRBV30 | CAWSSLSGDNQPQHF
NA | NA | TRBJ2-2 | TRBV9 | CASSVDPIGTGELFF
NA | NA | TRBJ1-1 | TRBV29-1 | CSGSLDTEAFF
NA | NA | TRBJ2-2 | TRBV7-2 | CASSLASVLAGELFF
NA | NA | TRBJ2-1 | TRBV4-1 | CASSPSGDEQFF
NA | NA | TRBJ1-6 | TRBV7-2 | CASSLERVGYSPLHF
once | TRBD1 | TRBJ2-1 | TRBV27 | CASSRRTGWDSGEQFF
once | NA | TRBJ2-7 | TRBV5-4 | CASSLSQGSLSYEQYF
NA | NA | TRBJ2-2 | TRBV10-1 | CASSFGGDLTGELFF
NA | NA | TRBJ2-3 | TRBV5-6 | CASSMAGARDTQYF
NA | TRBD1 | TRBJ2-2 | TRBV5-1 | CASSLDRQGVNTGELFF
NA | NA | TRBJ2-2 | TRBV5-1 | CASSLELGNTGELFF
NA | NA | TRBJ1-1 | TRBV30 | CAWVNDGSMNTEAFF
NA | NA | TRBJ2-5 | TRBV5-1 | CASSLEAVLETQYF
once | NA | TRBJ2-3 | TRBV29-1 | CSVEGEAAADTQYF
once | NA | TRBJ2-7 | TRBV6-4 | CASTDSAYEQYF
NA | NA | TRBJ1-4 | TRBV27 | CASSNHLQEKLFF
NA | NA | TRBJ2-5 | TRBV5-1 | CASRPASQETQYF
NA | NA | TRBJ1-4 | TRBV12-3/TRBV12-4 | CASSLVSNEKLFF
NA | TRBD2 | TRBJ2-7 | TRBV7-2 | CASSLGRGGEQYF
NA | NA | TRBJ1-1 | TRBV7-2 | CASSSWGRTDQNTEAFF
NA | TRBD1 | TRBJ2-7 | TRBV27 | CASSSTTGINEQYF
NA | NA | TRBJ2-5 | TRBV12-3/TRBV12-4 | CASSTDTQETQYF
NA | TRBD1 | TRBJ1-4 | TRBV5-4 | CASSQRQGSEKLFF
NA | TRBD2 | TRBJ2-5 | TRBV10-3 | CATRGTSGDQETQYF
NA | NA | TRBJ2-1 | TRBV5-6 | CASSSGGNYNEQFF